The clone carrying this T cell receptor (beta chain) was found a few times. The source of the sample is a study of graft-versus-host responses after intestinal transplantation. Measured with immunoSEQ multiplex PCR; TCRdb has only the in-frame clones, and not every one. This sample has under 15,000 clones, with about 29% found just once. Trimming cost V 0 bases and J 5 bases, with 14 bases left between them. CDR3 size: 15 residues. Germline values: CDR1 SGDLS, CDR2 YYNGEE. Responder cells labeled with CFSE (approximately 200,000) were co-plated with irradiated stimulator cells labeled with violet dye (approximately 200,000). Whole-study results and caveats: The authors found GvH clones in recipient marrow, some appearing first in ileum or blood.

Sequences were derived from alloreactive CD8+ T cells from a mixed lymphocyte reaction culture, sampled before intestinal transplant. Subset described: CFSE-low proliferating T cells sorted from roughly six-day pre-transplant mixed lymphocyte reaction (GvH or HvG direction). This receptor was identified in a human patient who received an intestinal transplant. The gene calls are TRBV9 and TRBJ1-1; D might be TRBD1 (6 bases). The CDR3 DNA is TGTGCCAGCAGCGTAGAGGAGGCAGGGGTAACTGAAGCTTTCTTT. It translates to CASSVEEAGVTEAFF.